This T cell receptor (beta chain) was identified during a study of blood T cells in healthy people across ages. A second about 6 to 11 cycle PCR used barcoded and J-beta primers. A single record per CDR3 protein comes from TCRdb applying MiXCR to the 5' RACE reads. Of around 1,700,000 distinct CDR3 sequences in the sample, over 25% are singletons; the top ten hold 7.7%. The germline gives CDR1 SGHTA, CDR2 FQGNSA. This CDR3 has 18 residues. V was clipped by 4 bases and J by 1 base; unmatched bases: 14. Sequenced: blood. The TCR was taken from a woman aged 30 to 39 in good health. The V gene is TRBV7-2, the J gene TRBJ2-3; 7 bases map to TRBD2. The CDR3 here is CASSSKAVVAGGTDTQYF. The CDR3 region has the DNA TGTGCCAGCAGCTCCAAGGCGGTGGTGGCGGGAGGCACAGATACGCAGTATTTT.